This note documents a single T cell receptor beta chain sequence. No antigen is known for it. This sample is part of a study of T cells expressing NK-cell markers. Points from the study as a whole: In about 6 donors, dominant CD3+CD56+NKG2C+ clones formed about 1.0-8% of CD8+ cells.

After re-calling the 5' RACE reads, TCRdb lists one entry per CDR3 protein, DNA absent. This table holds about 400,000 distinct CDR3 sequences. Germline V gene lookup returns CDR1 SGHRS and CDR2 YFSETQ. The CDR3 is 16 residues long. This chain links TRBV5-1 with TRBJ2-7; TCRdb's D call of TRBD1 is untestable without DNA. Sequenced material: blood T cells: a sorted CD56 or NKG2C T cell subset, CD4+ or CD8+ T cells, or bulk PBMC T cells (not recorded which). The receptor's source is a woman aged 50 to 65 in good health. CDR3 sequence reads: CASSAGVQGAGGEQYF. The whole variable domain, filled in from reference TRBV5-1 and TRBJ2-7, reads KAGVTQTPRYLIKTRGQQVTLSCSPISGHRSVSWYQQTPGQGLQFLFEYFSETQRNKGNFPGRFSGRQFSNSRSEMNVSTLELGDSALYLCASSAGVQGAGGEQYFGPGTRLTVT.